This T cell receptor (beta chain) was sequenced for a study of OX40 agonist ivuxolimab in advanced cancers. Assay used: immunoSEQ multiplex PCR; TCRdb lists only in-frame clones, some missing. The sample lists 82,000 or so clones; roughly 89% were seen once. The CDR3 runs 13 residues. V dropped 4 bases and J dropped 4; count of bases not matched to a gene: 2. Per germline, CDR1 SGHRS and CDR2 YFSETQ. The sequencing used CD4+ or CD8+ T cells sorted from blood, collected in a trial of the OX40 agonist ivuxolimab. The source is an adult with an advanced solid tumor such as melanoma, head and neck, liver or kidney cancer. This sequence joins TRBV5-1 and TRBJ1-3, with TRBD1 matching 7 bases. CDR3 residues: CASSRQGGNTIYF. The CDR3 bases are TGCGCCAGCAGCCGACAGGGAGGAAACACCATATATTTT.